The 7 T cell receptor beta chains below all came from one sample that was sequenced in a study of T cell repertoires in cytomegalovirus infection. TCRdb analysed the reads with MiXCR anew, one entry per CDR3 protein. The top ten hold 15% to 20% of the sample, which has around 170,000 distinct CDR3 sequences, 17% seen once. Sample: CD8+ T cells from PBMCs. The source is a human donor in good health (CMV status not recorded). Some clones in this sample may be carry-over from other donors' samples.

V gene TRBV20-1 combines with J gene TRBJ2-7, with 7 bases identical to TRBD1. CDR3 size: 13 residues. The V gene's germline CDR1 is DFQATT and CDR2 SNEGSKA (reference sequence). The CDR3 region is CSGVGTVNYEQYF. CDR3 in DNA: TGCAGCGGGGTGGGGACAGTGAACTACGAGCAGTACTTC.

This clonotype was seen once. V is TRBV28 and J is TRBJ2-1, with 10 bases matching TRBD2. This CDR3 is 14 amino acids long. The V gene end was trimmed by 10 bases and the J gene end by 6 bases; junction bases not matched to a gene: 9. CDR1 and CDR2 from the germline V gene are MDHEN and SYDVKM. As DNA, the CDR3 is TGTGCCACAAAAGGGACTAGCGTTACCAATGAGCAGTTCTTC. Protein: CATKGTSVTNEQFF.

This clonotype was counted ten times or more. The rearrangement uses TRBV28 and TRBJ2-3; 10 nucleotides line up with TRBD2. Germline CDR1 is MDHEN and CDR2 is SYDVKM. This CDR3 comprises 14 residues. Losses at the gene ends were 10 bases for V and 3 bases for J; bases not matched to a gene: 7. Here the CDR3 reads CATLLAGATDTQYF. DNA of the CDR3: TGTGCCACCCTGCTAGCGGGAGCTACAGATACGCAGTATTTT.

The chain recombines TRBV10-3 with TRBJ2-7; D is uncertain. CDR3 length: 12 residues. V lost 1 base and J lost 4, with 5 bases in between. The V gene's germline CDR1 is ENHRY and CDR2 SYGVKD. The CDR3 sequence: CAISEYGYEQYF. The CDR3, as DNA: TGTGCCATCAGTGAGTATGGTTACGAGCAGTACTTC.

The genes are TRBV11-1 and TRBJ2-1, with 7 positions matching TRBD1. Germline CDR1 and CDR2: SGHAT and FQDESV (reference sequence). CDR3 length equals 16 residues. V was clipped by 3 bases and J by 4 bases; unmatched bases: 9. The CDR3 sequence: CASSFVGDRVYNEQFF. The CDR3, as DNA: TGTGCCAGCAGCTTTGTTGGGGACAGAGTTTACAATGAGCAGTTCTTC.

This clonotype was detected many times. The chain employs TRBV6-2 or TRBV6-3 and TRBJ2-1; 10 bases match TRBD2. V shed 2 bases and J 5 bases; nucleotides not matched to a gene: 9. This CDR3 is 17 amino acids long. Germline-derived CDR1 and CDR2 are MNHEY and SVGEGT. Written as DNA, the CDR3 is TGTGCCAGCAGTTACGGCCGGACTAGCGGTACCCACAATGAGCAGTTCTTC. Protein sequence: CASSYGRTSGTHNEQFF.

The gene calls are TRBV6-6 and TRBJ2-7; 8 bases fit TRBD2. V dropped 2 bases and J dropped 0; count of bases not matched to a gene: 6. CDR3 length equals 16 residues. The germline gives CDR1 MNHNY, CDR2 SVGAGI (reference sequence). The CDR3 loop is CASSYPAAGDSYEQYF. The CDR3 nucleotides read TGTGCCAGCAGTTACCCCGCAGCGGGGGACTCCTACGAGCAGTACTTC.